The 6 T cell receptor beta chains below all came from one sample that was sequenced in a study of T-cell memory formation after mild COVID-19. TCRdb reanalysed the 5' RACE reads using MiXCR and keeps one entry per CDR3 protein. Altogether over 130,000 distinct CDR3 sequences are present, around 14% being singletons, with the ten largest covering about 30%. What was sequenced was PBMCs or a T cell subset sorted from them (not recorded which). These receptor sequences come from an adult woman who had mild COVID-19 (a few samples of this study predate the infection). Cell type and time point are not known.

The sample holds a few counts of this clonotype. The chain has TRBV12-3 or TRBV12-4 and TRBJ2-4; tentatively, D is TRBD1 or TRBD2 (5 bases each). This CDR3 spans 13 amino acids. Between the trimmed V and J ends, which lost 1 base and 9 bases, there was a span of 10 bases. The chain's CDR3 is CASSLGGAGIQYF. The CDR3 DNA follows: TGTGCCAGCAGTTTAGGAGGGGCGGGCATTCAGTACTTC.

This chain connects TRBV21-1 to TRBJ2-2; the table calls TRBD2, which could not be checked here. TRBV21-1 corresponds to a pseudogene. There are 19 residues in the CDR3. CDR3 sequence (DNA): TGTGCCAGCAGCAAAGAGGGGCTAGCGCGTAGACTGAACACCGGGGAGCTGTTTTTT. Residues: CASSKEGLARRLNTGELFF.

V usage is TRBV4-1 and J usage is TRBJ1-1, with D possibly being TRBD1 (5 bases). In germline, CDR1 is MGHRA, CDR2 YSYEKL. The length of the CDR3 is 15 residues. Trimming removed 4 bases from V and 3 bases from J, with 15 bases in between. The CDR3 DNA is TGCGCCAGCAGCCTCGCTTTGGGGGGTGACACTGAAGCTTTCTTT. This encodes CASSLALGGDTEAFF.

This clonotype was detected only a few times. The chain couples TRBV18 to TRBJ2-1; 8 bases are a match to TRBD1. From germline, CDR1 is KGHSH and CDR2 LQKENI. V lost 3 bases and J lost 7; bases outside the gene matches: 8. CDR3 length equals 15 residues. The CDR3 region has the DNA TGTGCCAGCTCACCGGCGACAGGGGCTGCTAATGAGCAGTTCTTC. It translates to CASSPATGAANEQFF.

This clonotype was counted a few times. The rearrangement links TRBV11-3 to TRBJ2-5; D might be TRBD2 (6 bases). Between the trimmed V and J ends, which lost 4 bases and 10 bases, there was a span of 25 bases. The CDR3 has 16 residues. Germline-derived CDR1 and CDR2 are SGHNT and YENEEA. CDR3 loop: CASSSGTPNSKRVQYF. The CDR3 DNA reads as TGTGCCAGCAGCTCCGGGACTCCTAACTCCAAGAGAGTCCAGTACTTC. Full variable domain (rest looked up from reference TRBV11-3 and TRBJ2-5): EAGVVQSPRYKIIEKKQPVAFWCNPISGHNTLYWYLQNLGQGPELLIRYENEEAVDDSQLPKDRFSAERLKGVDSTLKIQPAELGDSAVYLCASSSGTPNSKRVQYFGPGTRLLVL.

The rearrangement joins TRBV7-9 to TRBJ1-2; maybe TRBD1 (6 bases). Germline CDR1 is SEHNR and CDR2 is FQNEAQ (reference sequence). Deletions cut 5 bases from V and 2 bases from J, with 15 bases between. The CDR3 extends over 15 amino acids. CDR3 protein: CASSPMTGPNYGYTF. Here the CDR3 DNA reads TGTGCCAGCAGCCCTATGACAGGCCCGAACTATGGCTACACCTTC.